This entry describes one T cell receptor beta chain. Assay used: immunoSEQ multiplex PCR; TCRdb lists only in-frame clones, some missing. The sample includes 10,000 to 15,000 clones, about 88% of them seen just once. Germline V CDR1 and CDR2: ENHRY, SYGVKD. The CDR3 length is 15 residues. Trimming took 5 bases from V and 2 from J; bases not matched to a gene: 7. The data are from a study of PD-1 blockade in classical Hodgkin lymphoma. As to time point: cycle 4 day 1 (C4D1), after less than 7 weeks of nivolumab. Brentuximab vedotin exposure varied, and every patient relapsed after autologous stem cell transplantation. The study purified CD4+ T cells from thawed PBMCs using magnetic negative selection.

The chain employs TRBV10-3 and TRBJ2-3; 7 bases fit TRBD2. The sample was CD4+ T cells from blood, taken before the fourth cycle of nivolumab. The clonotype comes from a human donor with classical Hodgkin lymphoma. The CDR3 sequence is CAISPGTTLTDTQYF. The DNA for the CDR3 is TGTGCCATCAGTCCCGGGACTACCCTCACAGATACGCAGTATTTT.